The text below deals with one T cell receptor beta chain. Memory CD4+ cells were defined as CD4+CD45RO+CD25-. Germline V gene data show CDR1 as SEHNR and CDR2 as FQNEAQ (reference sequence). The V gene lost 5 bases and the J gene lost 0 bases, with 13 bases spanning the gap. CDR3 length: 15 amino acids. Semi-nested PCR with Nested Universal Primer A followed constant-region reverse priming of full-length variable regions. One entry per CDR3 protein, called by TCRdb with MiXCR from the 5' RACE reads. The table has some 44,000 distinct CDR3 sequences, around 30% seen once. The sequenced sample was tumor-infiltrating memory CD4+ T cells sorted from the breast tumor. Subset in this sample: memory CD4+ T cells, CD4+CD45RO+CD25-. The J gene is TRBJ1-1, the V gene TRBV7-9; maybe TRBD1 (6 bases). The TCR comes from a female donor with breast cancer. The CDR3 DNA is TGTGCCAGCAGCGCCCGACAGGCCCTGAACACTGAAGCTTTCTTT. This encodes CASSARQALNTEAFF.